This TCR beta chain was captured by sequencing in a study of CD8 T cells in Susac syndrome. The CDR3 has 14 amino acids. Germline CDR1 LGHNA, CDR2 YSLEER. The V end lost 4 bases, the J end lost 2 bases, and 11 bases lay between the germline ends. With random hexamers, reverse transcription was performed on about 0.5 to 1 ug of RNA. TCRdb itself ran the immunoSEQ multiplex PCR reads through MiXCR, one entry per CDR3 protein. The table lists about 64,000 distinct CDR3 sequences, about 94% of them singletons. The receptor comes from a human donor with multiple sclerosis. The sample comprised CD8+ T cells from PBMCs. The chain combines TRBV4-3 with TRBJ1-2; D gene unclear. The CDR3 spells CASSPRWGNYGYTF. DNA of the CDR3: TGCGCCAGCAGCCCAAGGTGGGGAAACTATGGCTACACCTTC.